The 23 T cell receptor beta chains in this list originate from one sample, sequenced in a study of human thymus T cells. The assay was immunoSEQ multiplex PCR, and TCRdb's table has in-frame clones only and misses some. The data show about 46,000 clones, approximately 95% seen once. Sequencing was done on a sample of blood. Receptor source: a girl in the first two years of life with a congenital heart defect but otherwise immunologically healthy.

This chain connects TRBV14 to TRBJ1-2; D gene ambiguous. The V gene's germline CDR1 is SGHDN and CDR2 FVKESK. The CDR3 is 15 amino acids. V gave up 4 bases and J gave up 3 bases, with 15 bases separating them. This CDR3 reads CASSLFAYGDYGYTF. CDR3 DNA sequence: TGTGCCAGCAGCCTTTTCGCCTATGGGGACTATGGCTACACCTTC.

The rearrangement links TRBV28 to TRBJ2-7; 7 bases map to TRBD2. The J segment lost 3 bases and the V segment lost 9 bases, leaving 14 bases of the junction unmatched. CDR1 MDHEN and CDR2 SYDVKM come from the germline V gene. The CDR3 is made up of 15 amino acids. This CDR3 is CASRGGRGSIYEQYF. In DNA form, the CDR3 reads TGTGCCAGTCGGGGAGGGCGCGGGAGCATCTACGAGCAGTACTTC.

This chain joins TRBV28 and TRBJ1-5, with D possibly matching TRBD1 (6 bases). The CDR3 has 15 amino acids. V was clipped by 3 bases and J by 5 bases, with 14 bases between them. CDR1 and CDR2 (germline): MDHEN, SYDVKM. In nucleotides, the CDR3 is TGTGCCAGCAGTTTGCAGGGGAAGGGATATCAGCCCCAGCATTTT. Translating it yields CASSLQGKGYQPQHF.

The chain couples TRBV11-2 to TRBJ2-7; a possible D gene is TRBD2 (6 bases). The CDR3 runs to 14 residues. The germline CDR1 and CDR2 sequences are SGHAT and FQNNGV. Trimming took off 5 bases at V and 6 bases at J, with 17 bases between the two ends. CDR3: CASSPKPGVAEQYF. The CDR3 DNA reads as TGTGCCAGCAGCCCAAAGCCGGGAGTGGCCGAGCAGTACTTC.

The count of this clone is one. V gene TRBV9 combines with J gene TRBJ2-3; 9 bases map to TRBD2. Germline-derived CDR1 and CDR2 are SGDLS and YYNGEE. This CDR3 is 15 amino acids long. With V trimmed by 1 base and J by 2 bases, 2 bases remained unmatched. CDR3 DNA: TGTGCCAGCAGCGTAATGGGACTAGCCACAGATACGCAGTATTTT. Translating gives CASSVMGLATDTQYF. The full variable domain, completed using reference TRBV9 and TRBJ2-3, is DSGVTQTPKHLITATGQRVTLRCSPRSGDLSVYWYQQSLDQGLQFLIQYYNGEERAKGNILERFSAQQFPDLHSELNLSSLELGDSALYFCASSVMGLATDTQYFGPGTRLTVL.

The genes are TRBV5-1 and TRBJ1-2; no clear D gene. V shed 0 bases and J shed 0 bases, with 12 bases lying between them. The CDR3 is made up of 16 amino acids. The germline CDR1 and CDR2 sequences are SGHRS and YFSETQ. The CDR3 DNA reads as TGCGCCAGCAGCTTGGGCCAAGGGATGGCTAACTATGGCTACACCTTC. Its translation: CASSLGQGMANYGYTF.

A single count supports this clone. The chain links TRBV11-2 to TRBJ2-1; the D call may be TRBD1 or TRBD2 (5 bases each). Germline-derived CDR1 and CDR2 are SGHAT and FQNNGV. Trimming took off 5 bases at V and 5 bases at J, with 22 bases between the two ends. The CDR3 totals 17 residues. The chain's CDR3 is CASSLTRLGERHNEQFF. For the CDR3, the DNA is TGTGCCAGCAGCCTTACTAGGCTAGGGGAACGCCACAATGAGCAGTTCTTC.

This chain uses TRBV13 with TRBJ1-2, with TRBD1 identical over 7 bases. CDR3 length: 15 residues. The germline V gene has CDR1 PRHDT and CDR2 FYEKMQ (reference sequence). After removal of 5 bases from V and 3 bases from J, the junction contained 9 bases not matched to a gene. CDR3 residues: CASSLDQQGYYGYTF. Here the CDR3 DNA reads TGTGCCAGCAGCCTAGACCAACAGGGGTACTATGGCTACACCTTC.

The J gene is TRBJ2-5, the V gene TRBV4-1, with 11 positions matching TRBD1. Looked up from germline, CDR1 is MGHRA and CDR2 is YSYEKL. This CDR3 contains 18 residues. Trimming removed 0 bases from V and 5 bases from J; junction bases left unmatched: 11. CDR3 residues: CASSQDKLGQGARETQYF. In DNA form, the CDR3 reads TGCGCCAGCAGCCAAGATAAGCTTGGACAGGGGGCGCGTGAGACCCAGTACTTC.

CDR3 loop: CASSRDSYEQYF. DNA of the CDR3: TGTGCCAGCAGCCGGGACAGCTACGAGCAGTACTTC. The V call is TRBV6-5, the J call TRBJ2-7, with 7 bases aligning to TRBD1. The J segment lost 3 bases and the V segment lost 6 bases, leaving 2 bases of the junction unmatched. Germline V gene data show CDR1 as MNHEY and CDR2 as SVGAGI. This CDR3 contains 12 residues.

The chain joins TRBV10-3 to TRBJ1-3, with D possibly matching TRBD1 (5 bases). The germline V gene encodes CDR1 ENHRY and CDR2 SYGVKD. V lost 0 bases to trimming and J lost 5 bases, with 5 bases between them. The CDR3 extends over 13 amino acids. DNA of the CDR3: TGTGCCATCAGTGAGTCGGGGCGAAACACCATATATTTT. This encodes CAISESGRNTIYF.

V gene TRBV20-1 combines with J gene TRBJ2-5; the D gene is possibly TRBD2 (6 bases). Germline CDR1 is DFQATT and CDR2 is SNEGSKA (reference sequence). Trimming shortened V by 4 bases and J by 4 bases, and 7 bases separated the two germline ends. The CDR3 is 11 amino acids. The CDR3 DNA sequence: TGCAGTGCTATCGGGAGAGAGACCCAGTACTTC. Translating it yields CSAIGRETQYF.

This sequence joins TRBV7-9 and TRBJ2-7, with D uncertain. The germline V gene has CDR1 SEHNR and CDR2 FQNEAQ (reference sequence). Deletions cut 1 base from V and 5 bases from J, with 6 bases between. This CDR3 comprises 12 residues. CDR3 bases: TGTGCCAGCAGCTTAGAATGGGACGAGCAGTACTTC. It yields the protein CASSLEWDEQYF. Filled out from reference TRBV7-9 and TRBJ2-7, the complete variable domain reads DTGVSQNPRHKITKRGQNVTFRCDPISEHNRLYWYRQTLGQGPEFLTYFQNEAQLEKSRLLSDRFSAERPKGSFSTLEIQRTEQGDSAMYLCASSLEWDEQYFGPGTRLTVT.

This chain connects TRBV7-2 to TRBJ2-2; possibly TRBD2 for D (6 bases). V was clipped by 5 bases and J by 7 bases, with 14 bases between them. The CDR3 consists of 14 residues. The V gene's germline CDR1 is SGHTA and CDR2 FQGNSA. The CDR3 DNA is TGTGCCAGCAGCCCCAGCGGGTCGGGCGGGGAGCTGTTTTTT. Amino acids: CASSPSGSGGELFF.

The genes are TRBV5-6 and TRBJ1-6; D call uncertain. Per the germline V gene, CDR1 is SGHDT and CDR2 is YYEEEE. The CDR3 loop spans 18 amino acids. The germline V and J ends were trimmed by 3 bases and 0 bases, with 16 bases remaining between them. The CDR3, as DNA: TGTGCCAGCAGCTACCGCGGGATTCTGAGCTCCTATAATTCACCCCTCCACTTT. As protein: CASSYRGILSSYNSPLHF.

The V and J genes are TRBV18 and TRBJ1-3; D might be TRBD1 (6 bases). Germline V CDR1 and CDR2: KGHSH, LQKENI. With 2 bases removed from V and 2 bases from J, the gap between germline ends came to 13 bases. The CDR3 loop spans 16 amino acids. CDR3 sequence: CASSPRGAGAGNTIYF. CDR3 nucleotides: TGTGCCAGCTCACCAAGGGGGGCAGGGGCTGGAAACACCATATATTTT. Looking up the rest from reference TRBV18 and TRBJ1-3 gives the full variable domain: NAGVMQNPRHLVRRRGQEARLRCSPMKGHSHVYWYRQLPEEGLKFMVYLQKENIIDESGMPKERFSAEFPKEGPSILRIQQVVRGDSAAYFCASSPRGAGAGNTIYFGEGSWLTVV.

The V and J genes are TRBV16 and TRBJ2-1, with D possibly matching TRBD2 (5 bases). Trimming removed 2 bases from V and 5 bases from J, with 13 bases in between. This CDR3 contains 15 residues. The V gene's germline CDR1 is KGHSY and CDR2 FQNENV. The CDR3 sequence is CASSQQGLGDNEQFF. The CDR3 bases are TGTGCCAGCAGCCAACAAGGGCTCGGGGACAATGAGCAGTTCTTC.

This clone came up once. This chain links TRBV4-2 with TRBJ2-3, with a possible D match to TRBD2 (6 bases). CDR1 LGHNA and CDR2 YNFKEQ come from the germline V gene. V lost 0 bases, J lost 2 bases, and 15 bases lay in between. The CDR3 is 17 amino acids. This CDR3 reads CASSQDLGTGLTDTQYF. In DNA form, the CDR3 reads TGTGCCAGCAGCCAAGATTTAGGGACTGGGCTCACAGATACGCAGTATTTT.

This rearrangement joins TRBV7-9 to TRBJ2-1, with 7 bases that match TRBD2. The CDR3 length is 14 residues. Trimming took 5 bases from V and 5 from J; bases not matched to a gene: 6. Germline loops: CDR1 SEHNR, CDR2 FQNEAQ (reference sequence). CDR3 nucleotide sequence: TGTGCCAGCAGCAGCAGCGGGGCCCACAATGAGCAGTTCTTC. It encodes CASSSSGAHNEQFF.

V gene TRBV5-4 combines with J gene TRBJ2-1, with 7 bases identical to TRBD1. With 3 bases clipped from V and 0 bases from J, the junction kept 0 bases outside the gene matches. This CDR3 spans 14 amino acids. Germline CDR1 reads SGHNT; CDR2 reads YYREEE (reference sequence). This CDR3 is CASSYRGSYNEQFF. The CDR3 bases are TGTGCCAGCAGCTACAGGGGCTCCTACAATGAGCAGTTCTTC.

The V call is TRBV5-1, the J call TRBJ1-2; D unclear. The CDR3 spans 12 residues. CDR1 SGHRS and CDR2 YFSETQ come from the germline V gene. The V and J ends lost 0 bases and 6 bases respectively, with 6 bases between them. CDR3 in DNA: TGCGCCAGCAGCTTGGATGGTAATGGCTACACCTTC. Its translation: CASSLDGNGYTF.

V is TRBV29-1 and J is TRBJ1-1; D might be TRBD1 (5 bases). The CDR3 sequence is 12 residues long. The germline CDR1 and CDR2 sequences are SQVTM and ANQGSEA. V was clipped by 6 bases and J by 0 bases, with 8 bases between them. CDR3 DNA: TGCAGCGTGCGGGGCTTGAACACTGAAGCTTTCTTT. It yields the protein CSVRGLNTEAFF.

CDR3 amino acids: CASSLMWGRGYTF. CDR3 DNA sequence: TGCGCCAGCAGCTTGATGTGGGGTCGTGGCTACACCTTC. This rearrangement joins TRBV5-1 to TRBJ1-2; no clear D. CDR1 SGHRS and CDR2 YFSETQ come from the germline V gene. The CDR3 length is 13 residues. Trimming took 1 base from V and 7 from J, leaving 11 bases between them.